This T cell receptor beta chain was sequenced for a study of CD8+ T cells in alopecia areata. Study details: Skin grafts from roughly 6-12-month-old C3H/HeJ donors with spontaneous alopecia were placed on 7-10-week-old female C3H/HeJ mice. Study-wide points: Sequence data from scalp samples additionally include resident alphabeta T cells of normal skin. Higher clonality was seen in lesional scalp than in normal scalp, especially in alopecia totalis/universalis.

On the basis of CD4, CD8alpha, NKG2D, NKG2ACE and other markers, pooled cutaneous lymph node cells were sorted. Extracted RNA was reverse transcribed, and the resulting cDNA served as sequencing template. Sequencing used immunoSEQ multiplex PCR; TCRdb keeps in-frame clones, though not all of them. The data show 270,000 or so clones, with none appearing a single time. This clone was observed a handful of times. The antigen remains unidentified. Germline and genes: mouse. Read data end 4 residues before the CDR3 end; the end is taken from the germline J gene. Germline V CDR1 and CDR2: NSQYPW, LRSPGD (reference sequence). Losses at the gene ends were 4 bases for V and 1 base for J; bases not matched to a gene: 1. The CDR3 length is 15 residues.

This clonotype was obtained from a C3H/HeJ mouse with alopecia areata. The MHC haplotype recorded for the strain is H2-k. The rearrangement uses TRBV1 and TRBJ2-1; 10 bases are a match to TRBD2. The sample consisted of CD4+ T cells sorted from a lymph node. The DNA read from the CDR3 is TGCACCTGCAGTGTGGGACTGGGGAACTATGCT. This translates into CTCSVGLGNYA. The CDR3 in its entirety is CTCSVGLGNYAEQFF.